A selection of T cell receptor beta chains follows, all from one sample in a study of shared clonotypes between healthy human individuals. Libraries were prepared by immunoSEQ multiplex PCR; TCRdb keeps only in-frame clonotypes and omits some of them. The table records 1.6 million or so clones, roughly 97% of them present only once. Input material: naive CD4+ T cells sorted from blood. Receptors were obtained from a man aged 30 to 45 in good health. Each CDR3 is given with its conserved first and last residue. The order of the fields is V gene, J gene, CDR3 length, CDR3 protein.

v_gene: TRBV7-6
j_gene: NA
len: 16
CDR3aa: CASSQIAGGPWETQYF

v_gene: TRBV29-1
j_gene: TRBJ2-7
len: 13
CDR3aa: CSHKGQGSNEQYF

v_gene: TRBV7-2
j_gene: TRBJ2-7
len: 13
CDR3aa: CASRLDGHYEQYF

v_gene: TRBV5-1
j_gene: TRBJ2-1
len: 15
CDR3aa: CASSPDPAEYNEQFF

v_gene: TRBV27
j_gene: TRBJ2-3
len: 15
CDR3aa: CASSLVSSGRDTQYF

v_gene: TRBV5-1
j_gene: TRBJ2-3
len: 15
CDR3aa: CASSLSAQYTDTQYF

v_gene: TRBV18
j_gene: TRBJ1-1
len: 13
CDR3aa: CASSPTKNTEAFF

v_gene: TRBV14
j_gene: TRBJ2-1
len: 16
CDR3aa: CASSHRSLAGDNEQFF

v_gene: TRBV2
j_gene: TRBJ1-3
len: 12
CDR3aa: CASSEAGNTIYF

v_gene: TRBV7-8
j_gene: TRBJ2-7
len: 16
CDR3aa: CASRDLAQTASYEQYF

v_gene: TRBV28
j_gene: TRBJ2-7
len: 15
CDR3aa: CASSFPRQASYEQYF

v_gene: TRBV30
j_gene: TRBJ2-7
len: 13
CDR3aa: CACRLAGFYEQYF

v_gene: TRBV27
j_gene: TRBJ2-7
len: 16
CDR3aa: CASSLSSPIGDYEQYF

v_gene: TRBV5-1
j_gene: TRBJ1-1
len: 14
CDR3aa: CASSGTGGGTEAFF

v_gene: TRBV4-3
j_gene: TRBJ2-1
len: 16
CDR3aa: CASSQDLGFRGNEQFF

v_gene: TRBV5-6
j_gene: TRBJ2-7
len: 12
CDR3aa: CASSYQGYEQYF

v_gene: TRBV14
j_gene: TRBJ1-4
len: 17
CDR3aa: CASSQGEGFTANEKLFF

v_gene: TRBV21-1
j_gene: TRBJ2-7
len: 14
CDR3aa: CASSGHAITYEQYF

v_gene: TRBV11-3
j_gene: TRBJ2-1
len: 12
CDR3aa: CASSATHNEQFF

v_gene: TRBV30
j_gene: TRBJ2-7
len: 14
CDR3aa: CAWSYGGQVYEQYF